This T cell receptor beta chain was documented in a study of shared clonotypes between healthy human individuals (dated by TCRdb to the early 2020s). Looking at the study overall: A few men and a couple of women, aged 18 to 49 years, made up the cohort. Per donor, three plates each were used for CD4 naive and CD4 memory, two for CD8 naive, and one for CD8 memory. The study deeply sequenced blood TCR repertoires of five healthy adults to estimate repertoire size and the extent of clonotype sharing between individuals. Different laboratories and diverse techniques were used to prepare libraries and sequence TCR repertoires, to increase sequencing depth and limit assay-specific biases. Leukapheresis yielded between about 0.85 and 9.5 billion PBMCs per donor.

Healthy HIV-negative adults with no recently reported acute infections or vaccinations were included as donors. Every donor was a Caucasian adult residing in Nashville, Tennessee, USA. CD8 memory samples were composed of magnetically selected CD45RO+ cells combined with CCR7-negative CD45RA+ effector memory (TemRA) cells. Blood was obtained by leukapheresis, after which PBMCs were separated by Ficoll-Histopaque density gradient centrifugation and cryopreserved in liquid nitrogen vapor phase. Analytical flow cytometry was used to check the purity and quantity of every magnetically sorted T cell population. Genomic DNA was isolated from every sorted fraction and measured by UV absorbance on a Nanodrop 2000c. Using the deep immunoSEQ assay, TCR CDR3 regions were amplified from genomic DNA by multiplex PCR. Extracted genomic DNA from each cell subset was distributed evenly across all wells of several immunoSEQ 96-well plates, and each plate was treated as a replicate. For sorted subsets, around 200 ng genomic DNA, equal to some 28,000 T cell genomes, was loaded into each replicate PCR. Purified libraries were quantified with a Qubit 3.0 fluorometer, sized on a Bioanalyzer 2100, and re-quantified with the KAPA Library Quantification kit. A separate single-read 150-cycle Illumina NextSeq 550 flow cell was used to sequence each immunoSEQ 96-well plate. As for the original processing: Because the immunoSEQ output included only junctional sequences and no quality scores, the filtering could not be the same as the filtering used for full-length reads. To assign V/J genes and CDR3, sequences were annotated using PyIR, a Python wrapper for IgBLAST v1.9, with IMGT germline references. Reads were removed for weak V/J assignments (E-value above 1e-6), missing CDR3, stop codons, out-of-frame junctions, or ambiguous translated residues. V3J clonotypes were defined by identical inferred V gene, J gene, and CDR3 amino acid sequence. Percentage overlap between repertoires was computed as shared unique clonotypes divided by the size of the smaller repertoire. Richness of each repertoire was evaluated using RTK rarefaction, the Chao1 estimator, and Recon v2.1 estimates of unobserved clonotypes. For all TCRbeta clonotypes obtained by the gDNA method from a few donors, generation probabilities were computed with OLGA. What TCRdb holds here is the immuneACCESS table cut down to in-frame rearrangements. Part of the clones is not present; checked against another copy, under half of the missing clones reflect an unresolved V gene, and the others are unexplained. The V and J calls and clone size were taken over from that table, and D and trimming were inferred from the DNA. The sample yields about 320,000 clones; about nine tenths were counted once. Roughly 16% of the sample lies in the top ten.

Here V drops 5 bases and J drops 2 bases, and the junction holds 6 bases not matched to any gene. The CDR3 spans 14 residues, from the cysteine through the phenylalanine. Here the CDR3 DNA is all that survives: 42 bases in frame from base 1. CDR1 and CDR2, looked up from the germline V gene (reference sequence), are SEHNR and FQNEAQ. As to this clone: Its antigen remains undetermined. Qualities for individual bases were not recorded, and no much larger clone is one base off.

General conclusions and limits of the study: Because the study included a small number of donors, the genetic and exposure-history diversity represented was limited. Across four donors, approximately 5% of naive CD4, roughly 3.8% of naive CD8, around 2.5% of memory CD4, and 0.4% of memory CD8 clonotypes were shared. Naive subsets generally had larger estimated clonotype richness than memory subsets did. Compared with non-shared clonotypes, clonotypes shared by all four sorted-subset donors had higher generation probabilities. Pairwise subsampling led to the expectation that sequencing depth would affect the degree of clonotype sharing among donors. Incomplete sequencing was indicated by rarefaction of sorted-subset datasets, despite the large sequencing depth. Sampling was restricted to blood, and TCR repertoires in tissues likely differ from the TCR repertoires found in blood.

This chain is built from TRBV7-9 and TRBJ2-7, with 7 central nucleotides matching TRBD1. Sequenced material: memory CD8+ T cells sorted from blood. This sample's cell subset or site label indicates: CD45RO+ cells pooled with CCR7-negative TemRA cells. The receptor comes from a man between 18 and 29 years old in good health. The base sequence is TGTGCCAGCAGCGAGGGACAGAAAACCTACGAGCAGTACTTC. The resulting protein is CASSEGQKTYEQYF.